Below, one TCR beta chain is given with its context. This sample stems from a study of shared T cell receptors in the human thymus. The V gene's germline CDR1 is SGHDT and CDR2 YYEEEE. This CDR3 spans 17 amino acids. Produced via immunoSEQ multiplex PCR; TCRdb's table is partial and in-frame only. This table has about 660,000 clones, around nine tenths appearing once. These data were also reused for a study on human thymus T cells. From that study: Across thymic and blood repertoires, the usage of V and J genes appeared to be biased. Related work showed strongly overlapping thymic repertoires across unrelated individuals.

The sequencing sample was made of thymocytes. The chain uses TRBV5-6 and TRBJ2-5; 9 nucleotides match TRBD1. The J call is doubtful: the DNA matches TRBJ2-7 better. The source of this sequence is a boy younger than two with a congenital heart defect. CDR3 nucleotides: TGTGCCAGCAGCTTGGCGGGGGATGGGACAGGGCCCTACGAGCAGTACTTC. This encodes CASSLAGDGTGPYEQYF.